These 32 T cell receptor beta chains were sequenced from one sample in a study of T cells in Graves' hyperthyroidism and ophthalmopathy. TCR beta CDR3 regions were amplified from RNA transcripts. Initially, a first-round RT-PCR of the TCR CDR3 employed the HTBI primer set. One entry per CDR3 protein results from TCRdb running MiXCR on the multiplex PCR reads. The sample has some 570,000 distinct CDR3 sequences; 11% to 15% are singletons. The sample consisted of blood. The receptors were gathered from a woman under 30 with Graves' ophthalmopathy.

This clonotype was detected ten times or more. The gene calls are TRBV7-2 and TRBJ2-3; 14 bases match TRBD2. Losses at the gene ends were 5 bases for V and 2 bases for J; bases not matched to a gene: 12. CDR1 and CDR2 (germline): SGHTA, FQGNSA. The CDR3 length is 19 residues. CDR3 sequence reads: CASSPLTSGRAGNTDTQYF. CDR3 DNA: TGTGCCAGCAGCCCGTTGACTAGCGGGAGGGCCGGGAACACAGATACGCAGTATTTT. Based on the CDR3 plus reference TRBV7-2 and TRBJ2-3, the full variable domain is GAGVSQSPSNKVTEKGKDVELRCDPISGHTALYWYRQSLGQGLEFLIYFQGNSAPDKSGLPSDRFSAERTGGSVSTLTIQRTQQEDSAVYLCASSPLTSGRAGNTDTQYFGPGTRLTVL.

The table lists this clonotype with many counts. V and J are TRBV12-3 or TRBV12-4 and TRBJ1-4; D uncertain. V was shortened by 4 bases and J by 8 bases, with 20 bases between the two germline ends. The length of the CDR3 is 16 residues. The CDR3 region has the DNA TGTGCCAGCAGTTCCGGCCCCCTTCGGGGTGTCGAAAAACTGTTTTTT. Encoded protein: CASSSGPLRGVEKLFF.

This clonotype was detected many times. V gene TRBV6-2 or TRBV6-3 combines with J gene TRBJ2-7; possibly TRBD1 or TRBD2 for D (5 bases each). Trimming removed 0 bases at V and 4 bases at J, with 13 bases between. The germline V gene has CDR1 MNHEY and CDR2 SVGEGT. The CDR3 is 15 residues long. Written as DNA, the CDR3 is TGTGCCAGCAGTTACTCCCTAGCAGAGGGGTACGAGCAGTACTTC. Protein sequence: CASSYSLAEGYEQYF.

This clonotype was seen repeatedly, ten times or more. The V call is TRBV18, the J call TRBJ1-1; the D gene is possibly TRBD1 (5 bases). The germline V gene has CDR1 KGHSH and CDR2 LQKENI. V gave up 0 bases and J gave up 7 bases, with 15 bases separating them. The CDR3 spans 15 residues. CDR3 DNA: TGTGCCAGCTCACCACCCTCGCCAGGGCCCAATGAAGCTTTCTTT. Amino acid sequence: CASSPPSPGPNEAFF.

This clonotype was observed a few times. The genes are TRBV9 and TRBJ2-1; 8 bases map to TRBD1. Unmatched junction bases numbered 8, after V lost 0 bases and J lost 3 bases. The CDR3 spans 17 residues. Germline V gene lookup returns CDR1 SGDLS and CDR2 YYNGEE. CDR3 sequence: CASSVGFWDRSYNEQFF. In nucleotides, the CDR3 is TGTGCCAGCAGCGTAGGCTTCTGGGACAGGAGCTACAATGAGCAGTTCTTC.

Many counts were recorded for this clonotype. This rearrangement joins TRBV7-9 to TRBJ2-1; D may be TRBD2 (5 bases). The CDR3 runs 15 residues. The V end was cut by 2 bases, the J end by 4 bases, with 12 bases between. Germline values: CDR1 SEHNR, CDR2 FQNEAQ (reference sequence). This CDR3 reads CASSLRVRVYNEQFF. The DNA for the CDR3 is TGTGCCAGCAGCTTACGCGTGAGGGTTTACAATGAGCAGTTCTTC.

At least ten counts were recorded for this clonotype. V usage is TRBV28 and J usage is TRBJ2-5; 12 nucleotides agree with TRBD2. The germline V gene has CDR1 MDHEN and CDR2 SYDVKM. The V segment lost 6 bases and the J segment 2 bases; nucleotides outside the gene matches: 13. The CDR3 consists of 18 residues. This CDR3 reads CASSHHPGLAGLQETQYF. Here the CDR3 DNA reads TGTGCCAGCAGCCATCATCCGGGACTAGCGGGCCTACAAGAGACCCAGTACTTC.

This clonotype was recorded many times. V usage is TRBV12-3 or TRBV12-4 and J usage is TRBJ1-2; 8 bases agree with TRBD1. CDR3 length: 16 residues. V lost 4 bases, J lost 4 bases, and 11 bases stayed unmatched. Here the CDR3 reads CASSYGFTGGAYGYTF. DNA of the CDR3: TGTGCCAGCAGTTATGGGTTCACAGGGGGAGCCTATGGCTACACCTTC.

This clonotype was found many times. J is TRBJ2-1 and V is TRBV7-8; TRBD1 agrees at 7 bases. CDR1 is SGHVS, CDR2 FQNEAQ, per germline. The CDR3 runs 15 residues. The V and J ends lost 2 bases and 10 bases, in that order; junction bases with no gene match: 11. The CDR3 coding sequence is TGTGCCAGCAGCTTACCGAGACAGGGTCCGTGGGAGCAGTTCTTC. Translation gives CASSLPRQGPWEQFF. The full variable domain, its missing parts supplied by reference TRBV7-8 and TRBJ2-1, is GAGVSQSPRYKVAKRGQDVALRCDPISGHVSLFWYQQALGQGPEFLTYFQNEAQLDKSGLPSDRFFAERPEGSVSTLKIQRTQQEDSAVYLCASSLPRQGPWEQFFGPGTRLTVL.

The chain joins TRBV20-1 to TRBJ2-3; no clear D. The CDR3 consists of 13 residues. The V and J ends lost 0 bases and 7 bases respectively, with 11 bases between them. Germline V gene sequence: CDR1 DFQATT, CDR2 SNEGSKA (reference sequence). The CDR3 here is CSAREWRPNTQYF. As DNA, the CDR3 is TGCAGTGCTAGAGAGTGGCGGCCAAATACGCAGTATTTT.

The chain employs TRBV5-1 and TRBJ2-1; 7 nucleotides line up with TRBD2. Trimming removed 4 bases from V and 0 bases from J; junction bases left unmatched: 16. CDR1 is SGHRS, CDR2 YFSETQ, per germline. This CDR3 has 19 amino acids. The CDR3 protein is CASSLLGLAARTSYNEQFF. CDR3 DNA: TGCGCCAGCAGCCTACTCGGTCTAGCGGCCCGTACCTCCTACAATGAGCAGTTCTTC.

The chain has TRBV7-2 and TRBJ1-6, with D maybe TRBD1 (6 bases). Germline loops: CDR1 SGHTA, CDR2 FQGNSA. V shed 5 bases and J shed 10 bases, with 15 bases lying between them. This CDR3 is built from 14 residues. The CDR3 DNA sequence: TGTGCCAGCAGCCCCCAGGGGCCAGGGTCACCCCTCCACTTT. This sequence encodes CASSPQGPGSPLHF.

This clonotype showed up many times. The chain couples TRBV7-8 to TRBJ1-1; D is possibly TRBD1 (6 bases). The V end was cut by 8 bases, the J end by 6 bases, with 10 bases between. CDR1 SGHVS and CDR2 FQNEAQ come from the germline V gene. The CDR3 covers 11 residues. CDR3 sequence (DNA): TGTGCCAGCGGACAGATCCCTGAAGCTTTCTTT. This gives the protein CASGQIPEAFF. The variable domain in full, completed from reference TRBV7-8 and TRBJ1-1, reads GAGVSQSPRYKVAKRGQDVALRCDPISGHVSLFWYQQALGQGPEFLTYFQNEAQLDKSGLPSDRFFAERPEGSVSTLKIQRTQQEDSAVYLCASGQIPEAFFGQGTRLTVV.

This clonotype was seen only a few times. The chain has TRBV19 and TRBJ2-7; 7 bases line up with TRBD2. CDR1 and CDR2 (germline): LNHDA, SQIVND (reference sequence). This CDR3 contains 14 residues. With 6 bases clipped from V and 3 bases from J, the junction kept 8 bases outside the gene matches. CDR3 DNA sequence: TGTGCCAGTAGGCCCGCTAGCGGAGTCTACGAGCAGTACTTC. It codes for CASRPASGVYEQYF.

The chain links TRBV14 to TRBJ1-6; D ambiguous. Germline V CDR1 and CDR2: SGHDN, FVKESK. The CDR3 is 13 residues long. V dropped 8 bases and J dropped 8 bases, with 13 bases sitting between them. The CDR3 sequence: CASGTFGDSPLHF. The DNA for the CDR3 is TGTGCCAGCGGAACTTTTGGGGATTCACCCCTCCACTTT.

This clonotype came up a few times. CDR3 DNA: TGCGCCAGCAGCTCCTTACCCGAGACAGGATGGACGAGCTCCTATAATTCACCCCTCCACTTT. Translated: CASSSLPETGWTSSYNSPLHF. The chain has TRBV5-1 and TRBJ1-6; D possibly corresponds to TRBD1 (6 bases). The CDR3 sequence is 21 residues long. Germline CDR1 SGHRS, CDR2 YFSETQ. The V end lost 3 bases, the J end lost 0 bases, and 25 bases lay between the germline ends.

In its sample, this clonotype was seen many times. The chain carries TRBV9 and TRBJ2-5; possibly TRBD1 or TRBD2 for D (5 bases each). The germline V and J ends were trimmed by 3 bases and 3 bases, with 15 bases remaining between them. In germline, CDR1 is SGDLS, CDR2 YYNGEE. This CDR3 spans 15 amino acids. The CDR3 coding sequence is TGTGCCAGCAGCGCCGGGGCCCTGGCAGAAGAGACCCAGTACTTC. Translation gives CASSAGALAEETQYF.

This clonotype was detected many times. This sequence joins TRBV18 and TRBJ2-7; perhaps TRBD2 as D (6 bases). Trimming shortened V by 3 bases and J by 0 bases, and 15 bases separated the two germline ends. Per germline, CDR1 KGHSH and CDR2 LQKENI. This CDR3 has 16 residues. CDR3 DNA: TGTGCCAGCTCACCGCCGGAGGGGACGGGCTCCTACGAGCAGTACTTC. Protein: CASSPPEGTGSYEQYF.

The table lists this clonotype with many counts. The CDR3 loop is CASSVGTGMVTDTQYF. The CDR3 DNA follows: TGTGCCAGCAGCGTTGGGACAGGGATGGTGACAGATACGCAGTATTTT. The chain uses TRBV7-9 and TRBJ2-3; 9 bases match TRBD1. The CDR3 contains 16 residues. V shed 5 bases, J shed 3 bases, and the junction held 9 bases outside the gene matches. CDR1 and CDR2 from the germline V gene are SEHNR and FQNEAQ (reference sequence). The full variable domain, with the rest looked up from reference TRBV7-9 and TRBJ2-3, is DTGVSQNPRHKITKRGQNVTFRCDPISEHNRLYWYRQTLGQGPEFLTYFQNEAQLEKSRLLSDRFSAERPKGSFSTLEIQRTEQGDSAMYLCASSVGTGMVTDTQYFGPGTRLTVL.

At least ten counts were recorded for this clonotype. The chain's CDR3 is CAWSQGQETQYF. The CDR3 DNA follows: TGTGCCTGGAGCCAGGGCCAAGAGACCCAGTACTTC. This chain joins TRBV30 and TRBJ2-5; a weak D match, TRBD1 (5 bases). The ends were cut back, 3 bases at V and 1 base at J, with 6 bases in the middle. The CDR3 spans 12 residues. Germline lookup yields CDR1 GTSNPN and CDR2 SVGIG (reference sequence).

This clonotype came up a few times. V is TRBV4-1 and J is TRBJ1-4; D call uncertain. The length of the CDR3 is 16 residues. The germline V gene encodes CDR1 MGHRA and CDR2 YSYEKL. V lost 0 bases and J 1 base, leaving 9 bases between the germline ends. DNA of the CDR3: TGCGCCAGCAGCCAAGAATACGGAGTAACTAATGAAAAACTGTTTTTT. Translation: CASSQEYGVTNEKLFF.

This clonotype came up many times. The rearrangement links TRBV2 to TRBJ1-1, with D hard to call. CDR1 SNHLY and CDR2 FYNNEI come from the germline V gene. This CDR3 has 13 residues. V was shortened by 0 bases and J by 3 bases, with 5 bases between the two germline ends. The CDR3 nucleotides are TGTGCCAGCAGTGAAGCGGGAGACACTGAAGCTTTCTTT. Residues: CASSEAGDTEAFF.

This clonotype was seen ten or more times. As DNA, the CDR3 is TGTGCCAGCACCCTACAGGGGGGGGCCCACCAAGAGACCCAGTACTTC. It translates to CASTLQGGAHQETQYF. The V gene is TRBV6-1, the J gene TRBJ2-5; D might be TRBD1 (8 bases). From germline, CDR1 is MNHNS and CDR2 SASEGT. The CDR3 has 16 amino acids. V shed 7 bases and J shed 0 bases, with 18 bases lying between them.

This clonotype came up many times. The V call is TRBV6-1, the J call TRBJ1-6; D unresolved. The CDR3 covers 11 residues. The ends were cut back, 7 bases at V and 9 bases at J, with 7 bases in the middle. The V gene's germline CDR1 is MNHNS and CDR2 SASEGT. The CDR3 bases are TGTGCCAGCACCCGGGGTTCACCCCTCCACTTT. Amino acids: CASTRGSPLHF.

The CDR3 is CASSNSGGLSTDTQYF. The CDR3, as DNA: TGTGCCAGCAGCAACAGCGGGGGATTGAGCACAGATACGCAGTATTTT. The rearrangement uses TRBV7-9 and TRBJ2-3; 8 nucleotides agree with TRBD2. Trimming removed 5 bases from V and 0 bases from J; junction bases left unmatched: 7. The germline CDR1 and CDR2 sequences are SEHNR and FQNEAQ (reference sequence). The CDR3 consists of 16 residues.

This clonotype was recorded at least ten times. The rearrangement uses TRBV12-3 or TRBV12-4 and TRBJ2-2; 7 bases match TRBD2. This CDR3 is 14 amino acids long. J lost 8 bases, V lost 0 bases, and 3 bases had no gene match. CDR3 sequence reads: CASSLAGGPGELFF. The CDR3 region has the DNA TGTGCCAGCAGTTTAGCGGGAGGGCCAGGGGAGCTGTTTTTT.

The J gene is TRBJ2-1, the V gene TRBV4-2; TRBD1 or TRBD2 may be the D gene (5 bases each). With 4 bases removed from V and 7 bases from J, the gap between germline ends came to 17 bases. Germline lookup yields CDR1 LGHNA and CDR2 YNFKEQ. This CDR3 is 15 amino acids long. CDR3 region: CASSRDHGPGNEQFF. The CDR3 nucleotides read TGTGCCAGCAGCCGGGACCATGGACCAGGGAATGAGCAGTTCTTC.

There are many counts of this clonotype. At one end, the junction sequence differs from germline, possibly due to a read error. This rearrangement joins TRBV6-1 to TRBJ2-5; 13 nucleotides align to TRBD2. The germline gives CDR1 MNHNS, CDR2 SASEGT. CDR3 length equals 16 residues. CDR3 nucleotides: TGTACCAGCAGTTGGACTAGCGGGAGCGGAGGAGAGACCCAGTACTTC. As protein: CTSSWTSGSGGETQYF.

The chain joins TRBV5-1 to TRBJ2-1; 11 nucleotides agree with TRBD2. There are 20 residues in the CDR3. Germline loops: CDR1 SGHRS, CDR2 YFSETQ. The V segment lost 3 bases and the J segment 0 bases; nucleotides outside the gene matches: 14. The CDR3 is CASSSPLAGDGFGSYNEQFF. CDR3 nucleotides: TGCGCCAGCAGCTCACCACTAGCGGGAGATGGGTTCGGCTCCTACAATGAGCAGTTCTTC.

This clonotype occurred many times. The chain employs TRBV11-3 and TRBJ2-5; 8 bases match TRBD2. This CDR3 has 18 residues. CDR1 is SGHNT and CDR2 is YENEEA in the germline V gene. V lost 3 bases, J lost 0 bases, and 12 bases stayed unmatched. CDR3 sequence: CASSLSPGAAGDQETQYF. As DNA, the CDR3 is TGTGCCAGCAGCTTGTCCCCCGGGGCAGCGGGAGACCAAGAGACCCAGTACTTC.

The chain combines TRBV6-2 or TRBV6-3 with TRBJ2-2; D is undetermined. Germline V gives CDR1 MNHEY, CDR2 SVGEGT. Trimming stripped 7 bases from V and 1 base from J, with 4 bases between. This CDR3 has 12 residues. CDR3 DNA: TGTGCCAGCATGGTGAACACCGGGGAGCTGTTTTTT. As protein: CASMVNTGELFF.

This chain uses TRBV6-1 with TRBJ2-5; the match to TRBD2 covers 11 bases. J gave up 7 bases and V 6 bases, and 4 bases lay outside the gene matches. The V gene's germline CDR1 is MNHNS and CDR2 SASEGT. This CDR3 comprises 13 residues. CDR3 coding DNA: TGTGCCAGCAGGGCCACTAGCGGGGGGACCCAGTACTTC. Amino acids: CASRATSGGTQYF.